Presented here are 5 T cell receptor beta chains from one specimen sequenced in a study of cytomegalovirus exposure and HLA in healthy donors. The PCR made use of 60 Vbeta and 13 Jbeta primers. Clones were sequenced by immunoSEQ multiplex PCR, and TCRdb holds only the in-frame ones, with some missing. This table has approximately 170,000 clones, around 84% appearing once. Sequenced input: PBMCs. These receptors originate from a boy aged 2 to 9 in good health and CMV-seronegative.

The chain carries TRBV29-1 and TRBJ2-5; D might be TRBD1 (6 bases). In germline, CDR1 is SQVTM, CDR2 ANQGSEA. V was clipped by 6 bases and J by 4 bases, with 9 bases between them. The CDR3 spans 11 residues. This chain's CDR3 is CSVAGVETQYF. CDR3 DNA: TGCAGCGTGGCAGGGGTAGAGACCCAGTACTTC.

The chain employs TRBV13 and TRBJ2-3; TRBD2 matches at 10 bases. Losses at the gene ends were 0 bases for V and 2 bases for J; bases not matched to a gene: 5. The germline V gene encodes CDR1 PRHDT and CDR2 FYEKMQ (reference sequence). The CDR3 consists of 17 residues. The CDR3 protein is CASSLGGLAGATDTQYF. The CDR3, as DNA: TGTGCCAGCAGCTTAGGGGGCCTAGCGGGAGCCACAGATACGCAGTATTTT.

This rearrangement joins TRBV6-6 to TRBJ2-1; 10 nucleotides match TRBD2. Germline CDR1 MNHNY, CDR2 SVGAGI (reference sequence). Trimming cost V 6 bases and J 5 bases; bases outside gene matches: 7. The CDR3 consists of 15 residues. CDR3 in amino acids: CASSIGTSANNEQFF. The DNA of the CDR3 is TGTGCCAGCAGCATCGGGACTAGCGCTAACAATGAGCAGTTCTTC.

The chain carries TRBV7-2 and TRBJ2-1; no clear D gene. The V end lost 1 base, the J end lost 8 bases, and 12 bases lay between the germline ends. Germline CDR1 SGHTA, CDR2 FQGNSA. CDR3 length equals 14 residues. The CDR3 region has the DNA TGTGCCAGCAGCTTAGGAATCGAAGCGTATGAGCAGTTCTTC. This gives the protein CASSLGIEAYEQFF.

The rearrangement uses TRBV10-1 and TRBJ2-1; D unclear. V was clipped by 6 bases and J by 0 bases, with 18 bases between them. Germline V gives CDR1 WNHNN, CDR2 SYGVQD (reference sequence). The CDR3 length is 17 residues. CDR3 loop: CASRTLDSPYSYNEQFF. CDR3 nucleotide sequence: TGCGCCAGCAGGACCTTAGACTCCCCTTACTCCTACAATGAGCAGTTCTTC.